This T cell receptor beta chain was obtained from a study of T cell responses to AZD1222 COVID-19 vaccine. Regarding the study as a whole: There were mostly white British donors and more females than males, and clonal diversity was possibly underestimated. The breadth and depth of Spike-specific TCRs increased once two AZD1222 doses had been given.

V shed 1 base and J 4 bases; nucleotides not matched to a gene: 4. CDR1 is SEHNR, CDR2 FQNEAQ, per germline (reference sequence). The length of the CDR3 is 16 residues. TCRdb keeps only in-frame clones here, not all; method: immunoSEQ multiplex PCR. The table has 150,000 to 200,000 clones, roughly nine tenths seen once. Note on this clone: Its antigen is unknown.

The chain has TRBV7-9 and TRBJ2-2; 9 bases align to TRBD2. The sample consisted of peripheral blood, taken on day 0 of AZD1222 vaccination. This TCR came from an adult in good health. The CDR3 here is CASSLGVSGSTGELFF. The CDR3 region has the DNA TGTGCCAGCAGCTTAGGTGTTAGCGGGAGCACCGGGGAGCTGTTTTTT.